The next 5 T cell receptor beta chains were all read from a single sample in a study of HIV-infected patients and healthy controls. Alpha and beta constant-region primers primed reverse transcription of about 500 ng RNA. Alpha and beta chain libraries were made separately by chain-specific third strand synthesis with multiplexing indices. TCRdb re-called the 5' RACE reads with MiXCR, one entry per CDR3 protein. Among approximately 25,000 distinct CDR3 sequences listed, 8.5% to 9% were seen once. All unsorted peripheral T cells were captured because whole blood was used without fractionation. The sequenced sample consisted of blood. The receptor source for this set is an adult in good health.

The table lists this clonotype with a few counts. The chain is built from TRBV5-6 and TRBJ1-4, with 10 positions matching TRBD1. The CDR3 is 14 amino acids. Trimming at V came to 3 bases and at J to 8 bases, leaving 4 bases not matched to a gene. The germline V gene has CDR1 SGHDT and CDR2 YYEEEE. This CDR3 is CASSYRDRGEKLFF. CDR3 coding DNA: TGTGCCAGCAGCTACCGGGACAGGGGCGAAAAACTGTTTTTT.

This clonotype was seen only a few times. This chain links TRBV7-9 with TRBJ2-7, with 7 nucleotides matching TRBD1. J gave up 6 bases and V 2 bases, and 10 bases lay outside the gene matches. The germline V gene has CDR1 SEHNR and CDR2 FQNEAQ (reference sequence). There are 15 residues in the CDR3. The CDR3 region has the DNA TGTGCCAGCAGCTTAAGTGAACTGGGACAGTCCGAGCAGTACTTC. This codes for CASSLSELGQSEQYF.

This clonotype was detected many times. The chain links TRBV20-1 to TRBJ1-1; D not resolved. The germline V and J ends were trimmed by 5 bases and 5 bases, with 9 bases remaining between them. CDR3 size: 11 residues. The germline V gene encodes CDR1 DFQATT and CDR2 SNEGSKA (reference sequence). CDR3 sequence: CSAPIGTEAFF. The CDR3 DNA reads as TGCAGTGCTCCAATCGGAACTGAAGCTTTCTTT.

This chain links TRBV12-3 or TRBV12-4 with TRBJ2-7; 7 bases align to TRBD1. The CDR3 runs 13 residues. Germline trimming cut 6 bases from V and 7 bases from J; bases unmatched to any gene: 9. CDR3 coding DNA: TGTGCCAGCAGATCTAACAGGGGTGATGAGCAGTACTTC. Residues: CASRSNRGDEQYF.

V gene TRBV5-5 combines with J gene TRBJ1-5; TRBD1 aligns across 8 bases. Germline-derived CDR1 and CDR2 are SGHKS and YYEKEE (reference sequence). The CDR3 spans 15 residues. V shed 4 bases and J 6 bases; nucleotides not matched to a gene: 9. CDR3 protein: CASSPNTGGGQPQHF. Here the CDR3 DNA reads TGTGCCAGCAGCCCGAATACAGGGGGTGGTCAGCCCCAGCATTTT.